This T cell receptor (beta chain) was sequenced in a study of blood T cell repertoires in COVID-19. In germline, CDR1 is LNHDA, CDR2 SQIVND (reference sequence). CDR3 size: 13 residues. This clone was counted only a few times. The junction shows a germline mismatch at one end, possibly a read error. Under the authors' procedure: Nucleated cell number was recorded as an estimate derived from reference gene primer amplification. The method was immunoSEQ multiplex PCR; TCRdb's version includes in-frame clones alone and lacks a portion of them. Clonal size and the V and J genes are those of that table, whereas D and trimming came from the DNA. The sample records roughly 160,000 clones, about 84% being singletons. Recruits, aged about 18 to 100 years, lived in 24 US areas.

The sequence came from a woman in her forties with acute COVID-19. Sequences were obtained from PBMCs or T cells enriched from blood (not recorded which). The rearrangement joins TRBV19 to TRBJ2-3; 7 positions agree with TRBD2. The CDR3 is CASSREGSDTQYF. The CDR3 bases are TGTGCCAGCAGTAGGGAGGGGTCAGATACGCAGTATTTT.